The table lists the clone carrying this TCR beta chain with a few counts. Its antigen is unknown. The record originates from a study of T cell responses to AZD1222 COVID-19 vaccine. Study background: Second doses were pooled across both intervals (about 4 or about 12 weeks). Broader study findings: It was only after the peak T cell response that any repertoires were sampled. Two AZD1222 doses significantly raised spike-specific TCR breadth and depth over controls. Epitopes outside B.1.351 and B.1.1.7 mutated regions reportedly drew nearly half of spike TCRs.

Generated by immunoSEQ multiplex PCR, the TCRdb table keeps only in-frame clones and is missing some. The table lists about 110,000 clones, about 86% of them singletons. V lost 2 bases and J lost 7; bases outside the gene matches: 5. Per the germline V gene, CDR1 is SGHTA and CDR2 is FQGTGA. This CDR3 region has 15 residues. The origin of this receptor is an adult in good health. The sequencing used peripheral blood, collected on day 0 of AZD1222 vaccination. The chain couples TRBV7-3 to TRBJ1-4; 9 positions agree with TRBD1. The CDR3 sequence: CASSLGQGLGEKLFF. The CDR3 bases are TGTGCCAGCAGCTTAGGACAGGGGCTAGGTGAAAAACTGTTTTTT.